Here is one T cell receptor (beta chain) with its context. Donors were Caucasian adults residing in Nashville, Tennessee, USA. The sample belongs to a study of shared clonotypes between healthy human individuals. Assay execution proceeded at the deep level. Some clones are missing from TCRdb's copy, which holds only in-frame ones; the method was immunoSEQ multiplex PCR. The sample has about 450,000 clones; roughly 83% are singletons. This CDR3 is 17 amino acids long. V was trimmed by 1 base and J by 5 bases, leaving 22 bases between them. Germline V gives CDR1 SGHDT, CDR2 YYEEEE. Sequenced material: PBMCs. The J gene is TRBJ2-7, the V gene TRBV5-6; D is undetermined. The sequence was obtained from a woman aged 40 to 49 in good health. Some clones in this sample may be carry-over from other donors' samples. Written as DNA, the CDR3 is TGTGCCAGCAGCTTGTTTACAGCCTCTAAAACTGGGGACGAGCAGTACTTC. Translating it yields CASSLFTASKTGDEQYF.